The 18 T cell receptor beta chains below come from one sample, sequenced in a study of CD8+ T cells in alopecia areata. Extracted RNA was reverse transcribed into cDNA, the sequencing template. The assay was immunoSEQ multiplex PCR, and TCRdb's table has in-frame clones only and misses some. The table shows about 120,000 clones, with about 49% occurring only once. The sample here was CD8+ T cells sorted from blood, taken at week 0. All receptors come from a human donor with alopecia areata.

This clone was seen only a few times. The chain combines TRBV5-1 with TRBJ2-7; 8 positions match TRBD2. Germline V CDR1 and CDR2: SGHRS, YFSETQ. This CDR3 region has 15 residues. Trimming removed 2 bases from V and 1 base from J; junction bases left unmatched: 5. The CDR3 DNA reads TGCGCCAGCAGCTTTCGGGGGGGCCGGTCCTACGAGCAGTACTTC. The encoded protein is CASSFRGGRSYEQYF.

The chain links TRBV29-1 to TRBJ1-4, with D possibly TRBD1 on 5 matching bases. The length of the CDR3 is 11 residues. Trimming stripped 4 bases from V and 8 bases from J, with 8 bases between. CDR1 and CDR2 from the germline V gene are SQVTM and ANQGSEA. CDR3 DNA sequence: TGCAGCGTTGCGGAGGGGGAAAAACTGTTTTTT. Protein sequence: CSVAEGEKLFF.

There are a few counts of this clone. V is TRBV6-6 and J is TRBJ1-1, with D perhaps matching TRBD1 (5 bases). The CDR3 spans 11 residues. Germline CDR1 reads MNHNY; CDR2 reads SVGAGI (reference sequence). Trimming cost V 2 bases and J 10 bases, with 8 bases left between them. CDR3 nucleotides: TGTGCCAGCAGTTACGGGGGTGGAGCTTTCTTT. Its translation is CASSYGGGAFF.

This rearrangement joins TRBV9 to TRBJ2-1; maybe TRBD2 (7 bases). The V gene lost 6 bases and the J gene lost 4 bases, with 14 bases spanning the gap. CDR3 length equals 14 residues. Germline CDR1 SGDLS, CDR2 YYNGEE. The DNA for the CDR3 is TGTGCCAGCACCCTAGGGGGGGGTTACAATGAGCAGTTCTTC. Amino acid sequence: CASTLGGGYNEQFF.

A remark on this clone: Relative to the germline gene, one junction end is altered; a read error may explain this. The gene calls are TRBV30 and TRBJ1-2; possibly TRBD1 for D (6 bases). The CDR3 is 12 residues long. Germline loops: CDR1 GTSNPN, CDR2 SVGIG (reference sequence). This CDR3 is CGGPRWDYGYTF. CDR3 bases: TGCGGGGGCCCTCGCTGGGACTATGGCTACACCTTC.

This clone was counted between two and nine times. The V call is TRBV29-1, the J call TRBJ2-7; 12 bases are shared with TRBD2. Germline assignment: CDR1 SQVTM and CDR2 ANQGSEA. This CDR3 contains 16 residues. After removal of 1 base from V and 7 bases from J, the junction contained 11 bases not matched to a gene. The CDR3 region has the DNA TGCAGCGTTGAAGGAGAACCGGGACTAGCGGGCTGGGAGCAGTACTTC. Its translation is CSVEGEPGLAGWEQYF.

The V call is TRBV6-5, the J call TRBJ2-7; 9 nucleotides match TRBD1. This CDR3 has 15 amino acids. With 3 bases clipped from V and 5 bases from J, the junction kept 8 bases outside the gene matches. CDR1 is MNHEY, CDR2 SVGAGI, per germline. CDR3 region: CASSYSIDRGNEQYF. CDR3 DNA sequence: TGTGCCAGCAGTTATTCAATAGACAGGGGGAACGAGCAGTACTTC.

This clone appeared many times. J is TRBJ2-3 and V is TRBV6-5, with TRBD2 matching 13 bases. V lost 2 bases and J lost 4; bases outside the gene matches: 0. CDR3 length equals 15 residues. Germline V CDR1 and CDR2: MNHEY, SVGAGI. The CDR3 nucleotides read TGTGCCAGCAGTTACACTAGCGGGGGGGCAGATACGCAGTATTTT. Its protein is CASSYTSGGADTQYF.

CDR3 DNA sequence: TGCAGCGTTGAGGGGGACGGTTATGGCTACACCTTC. Translating gives CSVEGDGYGYTF. This sequence joins TRBV29-1 and TRBJ1-2, with D possibly TRBD1 on 5 matching bases. Germline-derived CDR1 and CDR2 are SQVTM and ANQGSEA. This CDR3 comprises 12 residues. Trimming shortened V by 3 bases and J by 5 bases, and 10 bases separated the two germline ends.

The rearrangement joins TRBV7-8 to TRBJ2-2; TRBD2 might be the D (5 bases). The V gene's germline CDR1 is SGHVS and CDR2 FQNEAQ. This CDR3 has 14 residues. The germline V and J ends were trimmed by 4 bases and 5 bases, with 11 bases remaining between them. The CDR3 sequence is CASSSPEGTGELFF. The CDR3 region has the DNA TGTGCCAGCAGCTCCCCAGAGGGTACCGGGGAGCTGTTTTTT.

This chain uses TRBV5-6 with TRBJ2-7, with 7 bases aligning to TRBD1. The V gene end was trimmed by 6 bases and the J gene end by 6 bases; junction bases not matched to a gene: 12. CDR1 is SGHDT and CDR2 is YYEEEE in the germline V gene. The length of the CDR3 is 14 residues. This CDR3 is CASNPGQSPLEQYF. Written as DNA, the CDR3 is TGTGCCAGCAATCCGGGACAGTCTCCCCTCGAGCAGTACTTC.

In DNA, the CDR3 is TGTGCCAGCAGCCAACTCGCGGGGGGTTCCTACAATGAGCAGTTCTTC. Protein: CASSQLAGGSYNEQFF. The chain is built from TRBV14 and TRBJ2-1, with 8 positions matching TRBD2. Trimming took 2 bases from V and 1 from J; bases not matched to a gene: 4. Germline V gene lookup returns CDR1 SGHDN and CDR2 FVKESK. The CDR3 extends over 16 amino acids.

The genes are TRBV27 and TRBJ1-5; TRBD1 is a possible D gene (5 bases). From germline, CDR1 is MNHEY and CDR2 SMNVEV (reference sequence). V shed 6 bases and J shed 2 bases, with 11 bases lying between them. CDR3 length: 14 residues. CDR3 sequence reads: CASSAGLGNQPQHF. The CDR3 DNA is TGTGCCAGCAGCGCGGGGCTGGGCAATCAGCCCCAGCATTTT.

Here the CDR3 DNA reads TGTGCCTGGAGTCAGCCCCCAGCCGAGCAGTACTTC. Amino acid sequence: CAWSQPPAEQYF. This sequence joins TRBV30 and TRBJ2-7; no firm D call. Germline V lookup: CDR1 GTSNPN, CDR2 SVGIG (reference sequence). The V end lost 2 bases, the J end lost 6 bases, and 11 bases lay between the germline ends. This CDR3 contains 12 residues.

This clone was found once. Here the CDR3 reads CASSPAGEGPDQETQYF. The CDR3 nucleotides read TGTGCCAGCAGCCCGGCGGGAGAGGGGCCAGACCAAGAGACCCAGTACTTC. This chain uses TRBV7-9 with TRBJ2-5; 7 nucleotides line up with TRBD2. CDR1 is SEHNR and CDR2 is FQNEAQ in the germline V gene (reference sequence). J was trimmed by 0 bases and V by 5 bases; bases with no gene match: 12. The CDR3 totals 17 residues. Using reference TRBV7-9 and TRBJ2-5 for the parts outside the CDR3, the full variable domain is DTGVSQNPRHKITKRGQNVTFRCDPISEHNRLYWYRQTLGQGPEFLTYFQNEAQLEKSRLLSDRFSAERPKGSFSTLEIQRTEQGDSAMYLCASSPAGEGPDQETQYFGPGTRLLVL.

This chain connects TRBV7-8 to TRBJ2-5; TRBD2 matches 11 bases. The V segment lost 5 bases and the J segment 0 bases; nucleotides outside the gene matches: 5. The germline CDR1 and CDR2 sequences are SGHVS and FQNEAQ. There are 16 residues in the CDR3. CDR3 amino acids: CASSIRLAGYQETQYF. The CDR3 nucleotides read TGTGCCAGCAGCATAAGACTAGCGGGATACCAAGAGACCCAGTACTTC.

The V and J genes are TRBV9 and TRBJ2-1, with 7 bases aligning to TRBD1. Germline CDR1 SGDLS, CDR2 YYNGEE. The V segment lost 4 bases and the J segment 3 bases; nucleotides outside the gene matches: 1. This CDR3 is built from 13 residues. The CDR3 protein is CASSYRGYNEQFF. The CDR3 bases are TGTGCCAGCAGCTACAGGGGCTACAATGAGCAGTTCTTC.

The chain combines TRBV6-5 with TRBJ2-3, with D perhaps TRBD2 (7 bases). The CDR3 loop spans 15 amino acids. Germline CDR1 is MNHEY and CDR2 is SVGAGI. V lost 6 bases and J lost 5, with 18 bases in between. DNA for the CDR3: TGTGCCAGCAGACCCTCCTTGGGGGGGCAAGATACGCAGTATTTT. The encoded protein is CASRPSLGGQDTQYF.